One sample yielded the 18 T cell receptor beta chains listed below, sequenced in a study of blood T cell repertoires in COVID-19. TCRdb's table, derived via immunoSEQ multiplex PCR, lists solely in-frame clones and lacks some. The table lists more than 95,000 clones, approximately 79% of them singletons. Sequences were obtained from peripheral blood. These receptors all stem from a man in his fifties or sixties with acute or convalescent COVID-19.

The J gene is TRBJ2-4, the V gene TRBV11-2; perhaps TRBD2 as D (5 bases). The CDR3 contains 14 residues. The germline V and J ends were trimmed by 0 bases and 7 bases, with 10 bases remaining between them. Germline loops: CDR1 SGHAT, CDR2 FQNNGV. This CDR3 reads CASSLDASINIQYF. The CDR3 DNA reads TGTGCCAGCAGCTTAGATGCTAGCATCAACATTCAGTACTTC. Using reference TRBV11-2 and TRBJ2-4 for the parts outside the CDR3, the full variable domain is EAGVAQSPRYKIIEKRQSVAFWCNPISGHATLYWYQQILGQGPKLLIQFQNNGVVDDSQLPKDRFSAERLKGVDSTLKIQPAKLEDSAVYLCASSLDASINIQYFGAGTRLSVL.

This chain uses TRBV6-5 with TRBJ2-1, with 9 nucleotides matching TRBD2. This CDR3 is built from 16 residues. The ends lost 2 bases at V and 0 bases at J; junction bases unmatched: 2. CDR1 MNHEY and CDR2 SVGAGI come from the germline V gene. DNA of the CDR3: TGTGCCAGCAGTTACGCGGGGGGGAACTCCTACAATGAGCAGTTCTTC. This gives the protein CASSYAGGNSYNEQFF.

This chain links TRBV15 with TRBJ1-1; D unresolved. V dropped 1 base and J dropped 7 bases, with 10 bases sitting between them. This CDR3 is built from 13 residues. CDR1 and CDR2 from the germline V gene are LNHNV and YYDKDF (reference sequence). The CDR3 DNA reads TGTGCCACCAGCAGAGGAGAGGACTTTGAAGCTTTCTTT. As protein: CATSRGEDFEAFF.

V is TRBV27 and J is TRBJ1-2; 8 nucleotides align to TRBD1. Germline V CDR1 and CDR2: MNHEY, SMNVEV (reference sequence). Losses at the gene ends were 6 bases for V and 6 bases for J; bases not matched to a gene: 9. CDR3 size: 14 residues. The CDR3: CASRSGTGSNGYTF. In nucleotides, the CDR3 is TGTGCCAGCAGGTCCGGGACAGGTTCGAATGGCTACACCTTC.

This sequence joins TRBV19 and TRBJ2-5; 8 positions match TRBD1. The length of the CDR3 is 15 residues. The germline CDR1 and CDR2 sequences are LNHDA and SQIVND (reference sequence). The V gene end was trimmed by 3 bases and the J gene end by 2 bases; junction bases not matched to a gene: 5. CDR3 protein: CASSIRTGTQETQYF. The CDR3 nucleotides read TGTGCCAGTAGTATCCGGACAGGGACGCAAGAGACCCAGTACTTC.

This chain joins TRBV19 and TRBJ2-1; 8 nucleotides agree with TRBD2. Unmatched junction bases numbered 9, after V lost 7 bases and J lost 7 bases. Per the germline V gene, CDR1 is LNHDA and CDR2 is SQIVND (reference sequence). The CDR3 extends over 14 amino acids. The CDR3: CASKKREKENEQFF. The CDR3, as DNA: TGTGCCAGTAAAAAGCGGGAGAAGGAAAATGAGCAGTTCTTC.

The chain joins TRBV28 to TRBJ2-5, with TRBD1 matching over 7 bases. V trimming: 6 bases; J trimming: 5 bases; junction bases outside the gene matches: 15. The CDR3 is 16 residues long. CDR1 MDHEN and CDR2 SYDVKM come from the germline V gene. The CDR3 DNA reads as TGTGCCAGCAGGTCATGGGGGACGACAGGGCTTGAGACCCAGTACTTC. Its translation is CASRSWGTTGLETQYF.

This clone came up once. V is TRBV5-6 and J is TRBJ2-5, with 7 bases matching TRBD2. J lost 0 bases, V lost 3 bases, and 8 bases had no gene match. The CDR3 runs to 16 residues. Germline CDR1 reads SGHDT; CDR2 reads YYEEEE. CDR3 nucleotide sequence: TGTGCCAGCAGCTATGGACTGCGGGAGTACCAAGAGACCCAGTACTTC. It encodes CASSYGLREYQETQYF.

The chain has TRBV5-1 and TRBJ1-5; the match to TRBD1 covers 7 bases. The CDR3 has 14 residues. Germline V gene data show CDR1 as SGHRS and CDR2 as YFSETQ. Losses at the gene ends were 4 bases for V and 5 bases for J; bases not matched to a gene: 6. The CDR3 bases are TGCGCCAGCAGCAATGGAGGGGGCGATCAGCCCCAGCATTTT. Its protein is CASSNGGGDQPQHF.

The V and J genes are TRBV18 and TRBJ1-4; D is possibly TRBD1 (6 bases). There are 15 residues in the CDR3. V lost 6 bases and J lost 5, with 16 bases in between. Germline CDR1 is KGHSH and CDR2 is LQKENI. The CDR3 nucleotides read TGTGCCAGCTCGCTCCAACAGGGAGACAATGAAAAACTGTTTTTT. This codes for CASSLQQGDNEKLFF.

The chain's CDR3 is CASSLSVRVYEQYF. The CDR3 DNA reads as TGTGCCAGCAGTTTATCGGTCAGGGTCTACGAGCAGTACTTC. The gene calls are TRBV27 and TRBJ2-7; a weak D match, TRBD1 (5 bases). CDR1 MNHEY and CDR2 SMNVEV come from the germline V gene (reference sequence). This CDR3 is 14 amino acids long. Trimming removed 0 bases from V and 3 bases from J, with 9 bases in between.

This clone came up once. CDR3 in DNA: TGTGCCAGCAACACGCGGACTCTCAATTACGAGCAGTACTTC. Translated, it gives CASNTRTLNYEQYF. The chain has TRBV2 and TRBJ2-7, with D perhaps matching TRBD2 (5 bases). This CDR3 comprises 14 residues. V was pared by 7 bases and J by 4 bases, with 17 bases between. Per the germline V gene, CDR1 is SNHLY and CDR2 is FYNNEI.

This chain uses TRBV7-6 with TRBJ1-6; 8 bases fit TRBD1. The CDR3 is 16 residues long. Trimming at V came to 6 bases and at J to 7 bases, leaving 11 bases not matched to a gene. Germline CDR1 is SGHVS and CDR2 is FNYEAQ. CDR3 amino acids: CASSASGGAENSPLHF. The CDR3 region has the DNA TGTGCCAGCAGTGCCTCAGGGGGCGCCGAGAATTCACCCCTCCACTTT.

This CDR3 reads CASSVGQGVGEKLFF. DNA for the CDR3: TGTGCCAGCAGCGTAGGACAGGGGGTTGGTGAAAAACTGTTTTTT. The chain employs TRBV5-6 and TRBJ1-4; TRBD1 matches 10 bases. The V gene end was trimmed by 4 bases and the J gene end by 7 bases; junction bases not matched to a gene: 7. The V gene's germline CDR1 is SGHDT and CDR2 YYEEEE. This CDR3 contains 15 residues.

The CDR3 protein is CASSPGEGNGYTF. The CDR3 nucleotides are TGTGCCAGCAGTCCGGGGGAGGGGAATGGCTACACCTTC. The chain joins TRBV12-3 or TRBV12-4 to TRBJ1-2; D perhaps matches TRBD1 (5 bases). The CDR3 is made up of 13 amino acids. V dropped 5 bases and J dropped 6 bases, with 13 bases sitting between them.

This chain joins TRBV29-1 and TRBJ2-1, with D possibly being TRBD2 (5 bases). The CDR3 spans 14 residues. Per the germline V gene, CDR1 is SQVTM and CDR2 is ANQGSEA. V was pared by 5 bases and J by 2 bases, with 13 bases between. The CDR3, as DNA: TGCAGCGTTCCCTATCGGGAAACCTACAATGAGCAGTTCTTC. It yields the protein CSVPYRETYNEQFF.

This chain joins TRBV2 and TRBJ1-5, with D possibly matching TRBD1 (6 bases). The CDR3 is made up of 15 amino acids. V was cut by 6 bases and J by 2 bases, with 14 bases left in between. Germline CDR1 and CDR2: SNHLY and FYNNEI. The CDR3 bases are TGTGCCAGCAGACAGGGCAATGGAGGCAATCAGCCCCAGCATTTT. Translated: CASRQGNGGNQPQHF.

The rearrangement uses TRBV6-1 and TRBJ1-2; 11 nucleotides agree with TRBD1. The junction had 4 bases not matched to a gene; V was cut back by 3 bases and J by 4 bases. Germline V gene lookup returns CDR1 MNHNS and CDR2 SASEGT. The CDR3 sequence is 15 residues long. The CDR3 region is CASSDGTGGLYGYTF. The CDR3 DNA reads TGTGCCAGCAGTGATGGGACAGGGGGGCTCTATGGCTACACCTTC.